Each of the 9 T cell receptor beta chains below was sequenced from the same sample in a study of blood T cell repertoires in COVID-19. Sequencing used immunoSEQ multiplex PCR; TCRdb keeps in-frame clones, though not all of them. The sample holds around 200,000 clones, 83% seen once. Sequencing was carried out using peripheral blood. Receptors were obtained from a middle-aged woman with active or convalescent COVID-19.

V gene TRBV11-3 combines with J gene TRBJ1-2; 7 bases match TRBD1. The ends lost 4 bases at V and 0 bases at J; junction bases unmatched: 5. This CDR3 comprises 15 residues. Germline V gives CDR1 SGHNT, CDR2 YENEEA. The chain's CDR3 is CASSWARGPNYGYTF. The DNA of the CDR3 is TGTGCCAGCAGCTGGGCGAGGGGGCCTAACTATGGCTACACCTTC.

This clone was detected only a few times. The J gene is TRBJ1-3, the V gene TRBV9, with D possibly TRBD1 on 6 matching bases. Trimming pared 4 bases from V and 2 bases from J, leaving 16 bases between. CDR3 length: 16 amino acids. In germline, CDR1 is SGDLS, CDR2 YYNGEE. The CDR3 DNA follows: TGTGCCAGCAGCCCCGGGGGGCTTGGCCCTGGAAACACCATATATTTT. Translation: CASSPGGLGPGNTIYF. Full variable domain (outside the CDR3, taken from reference TRBV9 and TRBJ1-3): DSGVTQTPKHLITATGQRVTLRCSPRSGDLSVYWYQQSLDQGLQFLIQYYNGEERAKGNILERFSAQQFPDLHSELNLSSLELGDSALYFCASSPGGLGPGNTIYFGEGSWLTVV.

For the CDR3, the DNA is TGCGCCAGCAGCCCGACTAGCGGAACATACAATGAGCAGTTCTTC. This codes for CASSPTSGTYNEQFF. The chain has TRBV5-1 and TRBJ2-1; 9 bases align to TRBD2. The J segment lost 4 bases and the V segment lost 4 bases, leaving 6 bases of the junction unmatched. The CDR3 covers 15 residues. Germline CDR1 reads SGHRS; CDR2 reads YFSETQ.

This clone came up a few times. The V gene is TRBV2, the J gene TRBJ2-5; D not certain. Trimming took off 7 bases at V and 5 bases at J, with 14 bases between the two ends. This CDR3 region has 13 residues. Germline-derived CDR1 and CDR2 are SNHLY and FYNNEI. CDR3 in DNA: TGTGCCAGCAATACAGATGGTCTCGAGACCCAGTACTTC. Its translation is CASNTDGLETQYF. The full variable domain, rest sourced from reference TRBV2 and TRBJ2-5, is EPEVTQTPSHQVTQMGQEVILRCVPISNHLYFYWYRQILGQKVEFLVSFYNNEISEKSEIFDDQFSVERPDGSNFTLKIRSTKLEDSAMYFCASNTDGLETQYFGPGTRLLVL.

V and J are TRBV7-9 and TRBJ2-3; TRBD2 might be the D (7 bases). V was pared by 0 bases and J by 3 bases, with 16 bases between. This CDR3 spans 17 amino acids. Germline V lookup: CDR1 SEHNR, CDR2 FQNEAQ (reference sequence). The CDR3 coding sequence is TGTGCCAGCAGCTTAGCACAGGGAGGGATACGGACAGATACGCAGTATTTT. This gives the protein CASSLAQGGIRTDTQYF.

The genes are TRBV4-3 and TRBJ1-1; TRBD1 is a possible D gene (5 bases). The ends were cut back, 1 base at V and 1 base at J, with 10 bases in the middle. CDR1 and CDR2 (germline): LGHNA, YSLEER. There are 15 residues in the CDR3. The CDR3 is CASSQGTGWNTEAFF. CDR3 nucleotide sequence: TGCGCCAGCAGCCAAGGAACAGGTTGGAACACTGAAGCTTTCTTT.

V usage is TRBV6-5 and J usage is TRBJ1-2, with D unclear. The CDR3 extends over 14 amino acids. V lost 6 bases and J 2 bases, leaving 13 bases between the germline ends. CDR1 and CDR2 (germline): MNHEY, SVGAGI. The CDR3, as DNA: TGTGCCAGCAGGGCCGAGTTAGCGAACTATGGCTACACCTTC. The encoded protein is CASRAELANYGYTF.

This chain uses TRBV6-5 with TRBJ1-1, with 7 bases identical to TRBD1. The CDR3 has 14 amino acids. V trimming: 6 bases; J trimming: 1 base; junction bases outside the gene matches: 5. Germline V gene lookup returns CDR1 MNHEY and CDR2 SVGAGI. The CDR3 reads CASRGDSRNTEAFF. In nucleotides, the CDR3 is TGTGCCAGCAGGGGGGACAGTCGGAACACTGAAGCTTTCTTT.

The chain uses TRBV27 and TRBJ1-5; D is undetermined. The CDR3 is 13 amino acids. Per the germline V gene, CDR1 is MNHEY and CDR2 is SMNVEV (reference sequence). Trimming stripped 2 bases from V and 11 bases from J, with 13 bases between. The CDR3: CASSLNRERSQHF. In DNA form, the CDR3 reads TGTGCCAGCAGTTTAAATAGGGAGAGGTCCCAGCATTTT.